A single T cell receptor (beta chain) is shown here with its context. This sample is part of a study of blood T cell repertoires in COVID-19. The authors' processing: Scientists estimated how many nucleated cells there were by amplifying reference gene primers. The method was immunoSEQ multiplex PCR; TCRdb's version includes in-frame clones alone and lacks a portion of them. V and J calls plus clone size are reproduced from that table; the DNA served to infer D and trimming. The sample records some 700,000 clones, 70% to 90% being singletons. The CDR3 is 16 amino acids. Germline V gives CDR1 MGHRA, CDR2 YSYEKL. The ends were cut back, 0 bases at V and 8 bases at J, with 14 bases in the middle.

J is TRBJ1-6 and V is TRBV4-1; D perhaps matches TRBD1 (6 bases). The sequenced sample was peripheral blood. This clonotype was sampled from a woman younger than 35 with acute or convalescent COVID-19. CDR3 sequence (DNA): TGCGCCAGCAGCCAAGAAGGGGGGGTTGCGGATTCACCCCTCCACTTT. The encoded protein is CASSQEGGVADSPLHF.